The rows below give T cell receptor beta chains drawn from one sample of a study of shared clonotypes between healthy human individuals. TCRdb's table, derived via immunoSEQ multiplex PCR, lists solely in-frame clones and lacks some. The sample lists 2 million to 2.5 million clones, 93% occurring once. Sequencing used naive CD4+ T cells from PBMCs. These receptors were obtained from a man aged 18 to 30 in good health. Some clones in this sample may be carry-over from other donors' samples. The CDR3 runs from the conserved cysteine through the conserved F or W. D genes are given only for firm matches. Clone size is given for some rows only: seen once, a few or many times, or a class if the clone is expanded.

once	TRBV5-1	TRBJ1-4	NA	TGCGCCAGCAGCGCGGACCCGGGGAATGAAAAACTGTTTTTT	CASSADPGNEKLFF
NA	TRBV6-5	TRBJ1-1	TRBD1	TGTGCCAGCAGCCGTTCCGGACAGGGGAACACTGAAGCTTTCTTT	CASSRSGQGNTEAFF
NA	TRBV7-9	TRBJ2-5	TRBD2	TGTGCCAGCAGCTTAGTATTTGGACTAGCGCGACCAGAGACCCAGTACTTC	CASSLVFGLARPETQYF
NA	TRBV28	TRBJ2-3	NA	TGTGCCACCGTTCAGGGACTTCGCACAGATACGCAGTATTTT	CATVQGLRTDTQYF
NA	TRBV5-1	TRBJ2-4	NA	TGCGCCAGCAGCTCAGCCCAAAACATTCAGTACTTC	CASSSAQNIQYF
once	TRBV11-2	TRBJ2-6	NA	TGTGCCAGCAGCCCCCTCCCTTCGGGGACCGGGGCCAACGTCCTGACTTTC	CASSPLPSGTGANVLTF
NA	TRBV28	TRBJ1-4	TRBD1	TGTGCCAGCAGTTTATTGGGGACAGGGGGAAATGAAAAACTGTTTTTT	CASSLLGTGGNEKLFF
NA	TRBV5-1	TRBJ1-1	TRBD1	TGCGCCAGCAGCCATGGGACAGTTAACACTGAAGCTTTCTTT	CASSHGTVNTEAFF
NA	TRBV19	TRBJ2-1	NA	TGTGCCAGTAGTAGGGGCAGGGGCCCCTCCTACAATGAGCAGTTCTTC	CASSRGRGPSYNEQFF
NA	TRBV5-1	TRBJ2-2	NA	TGCGCCAGCAGCTTGGCGGCTAGGAACACCGGGGAGCTGTTTTTT	CASSLAARNTGELFF
NA	TRBV7-8	TRBJ2-1	TRBD1	TGTGCCAGCCGGACAGGAGGTCGGAATGAGCAGTTCTTC	CASRTGGRNEQFF
NA	TRBV30	TRBJ2-7	NA	TGTGCCTGGAGTGGCTACGAGCAGTACTTC	CAWSGYEQYF
NA	TRBV10-3	TRBJ2-7	TRBD2	TGTGCCATCAGTAGGACTAGCGGATCCTACGAGCAGTACTTC	CAISRTSGSYEQYF
NA	TRBV19	TRBJ1-1	NA	TGTGCCAGTAGTCCCCCCGGGGGGAACACTGAAGCTTTCTTT	CASSPPGGNTEAFF
NA	TRBV7-8	TRBJ2-3	NA	TGTGCCAGCAGCTCGTATACAGATACGCAGTATTTT	CASSSYTDTQYF
NA	TRBV9	TRBJ1-2	NA	TGTGCCAGCCTGGGGGGTAACTATGGCTACACCTTC	CASLGGNYGYTF
NA	TRBV28	TRBJ1-5	TRBD1	TGTGCCAGCAGTTTACAGCTTATCCGGGACAGGGGAGGCAATCAGCCCCAGCATTTT	CASSLQLIRDRGGNQPQHF
NA	TRBV2	TRBJ2-3	TRBD2	TGTGCCAGCAGCCCGAGGGGACTAGCGGTAGGCACAGATACGCAGTATTTT	CASSPRGLAVGTDTQYF
NA	TRBV5-4	TRBJ1-1	TRBD1	TGTGCCAGCAGCGCCGGGACAGGGAGCACTGAAGCTTTCTTT	CASSAGTGSTEAFF
NA	TRBV5-1	TRBJ2-7	NA	TGCGCCAGCAGCCTTCTCCGGGACGAGCAGTACTTC	CASSLLRDEQYF
once	TRBV7-9	TRBJ1-3	NA	TGTGCCAGCAGCCCCCGGGGCAGGGAGGCCTCTGGAAGCACCATATATTTT	CASSPRGREASGSTIYF
NA	TRBV28	TRBJ2-7	NA	TGTGCCAGCAGTTCCCCCGACCTCGCGTCGGGCGAGCAGTACTTC	CASSSPDLASGEQYF
NA	TRBV28	TRBJ1-1	TRBD1	TGTGCCAGTACTAACCCGGGACAGGGCAACACTGAAGCTTTCTTT	CASTNPGQGNTEAFF
NA	TRBV5-1	TRBJ2-1	TRBD2	TGCGCCAGCAGCTTCCCGACGACGGGAGGGCTCAACAATGAGCAGTTCTTC	CASSFPTTGGLNNEQFF
NA	TRBV5-6	TRBJ2-5	TRBD2	TGTGCCAGCAGCCCGGGGGGGCAGCCCCCTTTCCAAGAGACCCAGTACTTC	CASSPGGQPPFQETQYF
NA	TRBV7-9	TRBJ2-3	NA	TGTGCCAGCAGCCCCGGCAGCACAGATACGCAGTATTTT	CASSPGSTDTQYF
NA	TRBV10-3	TRBJ1-5	NA	TGTGCCATCAGTGAGAGAGGGGGTCAGCCCCAGCATTTT	CAISERGGQPQHF
NA	TRBV11-3	TRBJ2-3	NA	TGTGCCAGCAGCTTCGTAGGGACAGATACGCAGTATTTT	CASSFVGTDTQYF
NA	TRBV29-1	TRBJ2-7	NA	TGCAGCGTTGAAGGACTTCCCCCCTACGAGCAGTACTTC	CSVEGLPPYEQYF
NA	TRBV9	TRBJ2-1	TRBD2	TGTGCCAGCAGCGTGGGGACTAGCGGCAATGAGCAGTTCTTC	CASSVGTSGNEQFF
NA	TRBV5-6	TRBJ1-2	NA	TGTGCCAGCAGCTTGTTCGGCAGGTCTACCTATGGCTACACCTTC	CASSLFGRSTYGYTF
NA	TRBV9	TRBJ2-3	NA	TGTGCCAGCAGCGTAGGGTTGAGCGGCCTAGATACGCAGTATTTT	CASSVGLSGLDTQYF
NA	TRBV25-1	TRBJ2-2	NA	TGTGCCAGCAGTGATAGCGTGAACACCGGGGAGCTGTTTTTT	CASSDSVNTGELFF
NA	TRBV7-9	TRBJ2-1	TRBD2	TGTGCCAGCAGCTTGTCCCTAGCGGTAAGCAATGAGCAGTTCTTC	CASSLSLAVSNEQFF
NA	TRBV7-9	TRBJ2-1	NA	TGTGCCAGCAGCCCAGGGGGGGGTGCACGTGAGCAGTTCTTC	CASSPGGGAREQFF
once	TRBV11-3	TRBJ1-5	TRBD1	TGTGCCAGCAGCTTAGAGAACAGGGGATGGAATCAGCCCCAGCATTTT	CASSLENRGWNQPQHF
NA	TRBV7-2	TRBJ2-1	TRBD2	TGTGCCAGCAGCTTAGGTCTAGCGGGAGGTTACAATGAGCAGTTCTTC	CASSLGLAGGYNEQFF
NA	TRBV7-9	TRBJ1-1	NA	TGTGCCAGCAGCTTAGAGGGGGGGAGAACTGAAGCTTTCTTT	CASSLEGGRTEAFF
few	TRBV11-2	TRBJ1-1	NA	TGTGCCAGCAGCCTAACAAGGGGGAACACTGAAGCTTTCTTT	CASSLTRGNTEAFF
NA	TRBV7-9	TRBJ2-2	NA	TGTGCCAGCAGCTTAGTTGGGGAGCTGTTTTTT	CASSLVGELFF
NA	TRBV7-9	TRBJ1-3	NA	TGTGCCAGCAGCTTTCTGGCTCAGGCTGGAAACACCATATATTTT	CASSFLAQAGNTIYF